Sequencing of this TCR beta chain was carried out in a study of T cell responses to AZD1222 COVID-19 vaccine. V lost 8 bases to trimming and J lost 5 bases; unmatched junction nucleotides: 4. This CDR3 contains 13 residues. Points from the study as a whole: Repertoire sampling occurred only after the peak T cell response.

Sequencing was performed with immunoSEQ multiplex PCR; in TCRdb, only in-frame clones are kept and a portion is missing. The data contain approximately 91,000 clones, 70% to 90% of them singletons. As concerns this clone: Its antigen is unidentified.

The source was peripheral blood, collected on day 0 of AZD1222 vaccination. This chain connects TRBV12-3 or TRBV12-4 to TRBJ1-5, with TRBD1 identical over 9 bases. The source is an adult in good health. The CDR3, as DNA: TGTGCCAGCTCGGGACAGGGTGATCAGCCCCAGCATTTT. This codes for CASSGQGDQPQHF.